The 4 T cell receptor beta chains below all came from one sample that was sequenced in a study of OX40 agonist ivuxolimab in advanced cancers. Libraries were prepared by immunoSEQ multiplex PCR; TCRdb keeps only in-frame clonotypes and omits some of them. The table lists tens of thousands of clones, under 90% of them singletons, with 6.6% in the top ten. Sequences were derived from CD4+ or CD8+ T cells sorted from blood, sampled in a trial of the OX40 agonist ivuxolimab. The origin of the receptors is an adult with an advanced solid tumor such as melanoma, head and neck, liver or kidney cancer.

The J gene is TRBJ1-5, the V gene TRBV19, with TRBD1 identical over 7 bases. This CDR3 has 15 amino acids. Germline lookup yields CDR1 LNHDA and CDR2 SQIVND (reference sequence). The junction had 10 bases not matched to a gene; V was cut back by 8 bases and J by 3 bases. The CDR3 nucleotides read TGTGCCAGTGCGAGGACAGGCTCCGTCAATCAGCCCCAGCATTTT. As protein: CASARTGSVNQPQHF.

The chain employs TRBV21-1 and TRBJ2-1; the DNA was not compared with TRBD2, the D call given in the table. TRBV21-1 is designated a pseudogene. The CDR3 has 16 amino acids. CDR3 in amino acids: CASSKAGVGLYNEQFF. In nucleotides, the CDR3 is TGTGCCAGCAGCAAAGCCGGGGTGGGACTTTACAATGAGCAGTTCTTC.

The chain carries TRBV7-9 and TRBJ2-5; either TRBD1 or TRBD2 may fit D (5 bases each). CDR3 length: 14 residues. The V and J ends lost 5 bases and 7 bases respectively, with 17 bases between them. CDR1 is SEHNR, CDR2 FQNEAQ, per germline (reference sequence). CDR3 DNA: TGTGCCAGCAGCCCAGGGACCGGCCGGTGGACCCAGTACTTC. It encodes CASSPGTGRWTQYF.

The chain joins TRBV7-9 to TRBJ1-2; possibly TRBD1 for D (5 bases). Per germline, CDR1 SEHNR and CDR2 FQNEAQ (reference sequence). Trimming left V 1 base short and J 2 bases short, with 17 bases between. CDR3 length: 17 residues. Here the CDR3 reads CASSLGVLGTGNYGYTF. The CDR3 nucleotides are TGTGCCAGCAGCTTAGGTGTTCTCGGGACGGGGAACTATGGCTACACCTTC.